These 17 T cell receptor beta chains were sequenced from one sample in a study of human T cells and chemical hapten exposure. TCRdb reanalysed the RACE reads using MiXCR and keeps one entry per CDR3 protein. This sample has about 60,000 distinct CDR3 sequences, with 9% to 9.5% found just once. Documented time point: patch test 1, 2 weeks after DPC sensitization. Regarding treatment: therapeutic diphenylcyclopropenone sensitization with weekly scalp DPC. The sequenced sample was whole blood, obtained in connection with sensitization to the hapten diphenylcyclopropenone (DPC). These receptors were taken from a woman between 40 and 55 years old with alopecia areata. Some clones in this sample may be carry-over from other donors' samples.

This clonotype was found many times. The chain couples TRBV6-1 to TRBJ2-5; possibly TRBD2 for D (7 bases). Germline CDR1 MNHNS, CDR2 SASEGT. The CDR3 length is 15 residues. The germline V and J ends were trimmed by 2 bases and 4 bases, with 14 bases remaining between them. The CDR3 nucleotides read TGTGCCAGCAGTGAACGTTCGGGGGGCCCAGAGACCCAGTACTTC. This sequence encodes CASSERSGGPETQYF.

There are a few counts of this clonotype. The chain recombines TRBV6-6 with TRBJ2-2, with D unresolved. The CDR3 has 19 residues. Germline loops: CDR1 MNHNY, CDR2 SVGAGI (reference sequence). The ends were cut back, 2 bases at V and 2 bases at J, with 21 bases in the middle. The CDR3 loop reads CASSYPMDPSDFNTGELFF. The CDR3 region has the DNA TGTGCCAGCAGTTACCCCATGGACCCGAGTGATTTCAACACCGGGGAGCTGTTTTTT.

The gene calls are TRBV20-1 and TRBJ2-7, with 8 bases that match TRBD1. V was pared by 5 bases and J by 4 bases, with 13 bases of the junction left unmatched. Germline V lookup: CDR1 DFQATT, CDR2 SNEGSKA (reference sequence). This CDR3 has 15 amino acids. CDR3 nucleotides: TGCAGTGCTGGACCCCCCGGGACAGGTTCTTACGAGCAGTACTTC. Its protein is CSAGPPGTGSYEQYF.

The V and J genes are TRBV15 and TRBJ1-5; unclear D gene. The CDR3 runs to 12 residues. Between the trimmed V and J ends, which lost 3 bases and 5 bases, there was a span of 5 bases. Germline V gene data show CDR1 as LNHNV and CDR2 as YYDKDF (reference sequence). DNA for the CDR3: TGTGCCACCAGCAGTGGGTATCAGCCCCAGCATTTT. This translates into CATSSGYQPQHF.

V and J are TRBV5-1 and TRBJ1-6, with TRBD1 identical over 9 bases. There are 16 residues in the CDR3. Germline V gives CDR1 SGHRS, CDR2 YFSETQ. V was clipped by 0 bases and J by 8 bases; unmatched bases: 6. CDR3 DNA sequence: TGCGCCAGCAGCTTGGCTCCCGACAGGGGGGATTCACCCCTCCACTTT. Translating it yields CASSLAPDRGDSPLHF. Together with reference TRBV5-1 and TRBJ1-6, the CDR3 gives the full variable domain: KAGVTQTPRYLIKTRGQQVTLSCSPISGHRSVSWYQQTPGQGLQFLFEYFSETQRNKGNFPGRFSGRQFSNSRSEMNVSTLELGDSALYLCASSLAPDRGDSPLHFGNGTRLTVT.

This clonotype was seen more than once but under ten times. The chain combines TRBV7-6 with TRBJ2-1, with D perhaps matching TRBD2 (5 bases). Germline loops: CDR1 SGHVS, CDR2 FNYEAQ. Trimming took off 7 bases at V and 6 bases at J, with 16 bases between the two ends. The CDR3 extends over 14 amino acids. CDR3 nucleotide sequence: TGTGCCAGCACCAACCGGGGAGTTTTCAATGAGCAGTTCTTC. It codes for CASTNRGVFNEQFF.

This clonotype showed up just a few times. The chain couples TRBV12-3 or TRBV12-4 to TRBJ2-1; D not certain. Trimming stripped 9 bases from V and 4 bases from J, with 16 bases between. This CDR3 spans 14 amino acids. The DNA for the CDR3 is TGTGCCAGTGGAGTTCGGCGCCTGTACAATGAGCAGTTCTTC. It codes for CASGVRRLYNEQFF.

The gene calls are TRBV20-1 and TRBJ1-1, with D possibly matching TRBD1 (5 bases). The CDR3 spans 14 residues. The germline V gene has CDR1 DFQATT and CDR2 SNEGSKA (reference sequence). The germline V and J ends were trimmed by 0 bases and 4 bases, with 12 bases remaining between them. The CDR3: CSARDRGGATEAFF. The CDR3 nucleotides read TGCAGTGCTAGAGATAGAGGAGGGGCCACTGAAGCTTTCTTT.

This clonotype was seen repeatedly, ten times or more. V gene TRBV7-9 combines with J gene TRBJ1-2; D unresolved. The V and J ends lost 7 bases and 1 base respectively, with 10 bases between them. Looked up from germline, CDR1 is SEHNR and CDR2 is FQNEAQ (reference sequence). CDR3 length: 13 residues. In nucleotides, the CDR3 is TGTGCCAGCATGGCCACGGGTAACTATGGCTACACCTTC. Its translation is CASMATGNYGYTF.

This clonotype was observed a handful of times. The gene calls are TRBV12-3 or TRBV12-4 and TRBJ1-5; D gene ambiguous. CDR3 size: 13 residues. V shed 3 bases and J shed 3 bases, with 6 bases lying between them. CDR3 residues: CASSLGFNQPQHF. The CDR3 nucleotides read TGTGCCAGCAGTTTGGGATTCAATCAGCCCCAGCATTTT.

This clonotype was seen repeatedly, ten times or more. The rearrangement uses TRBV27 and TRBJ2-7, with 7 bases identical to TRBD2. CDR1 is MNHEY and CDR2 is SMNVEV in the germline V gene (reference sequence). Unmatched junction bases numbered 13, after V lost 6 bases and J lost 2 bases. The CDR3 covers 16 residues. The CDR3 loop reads CASRGPGGRAPYEQYF. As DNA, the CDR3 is TGTGCCAGCAGGGGGCCGGGGGGACGGGCCCCCTACGAGCAGTACTTC.

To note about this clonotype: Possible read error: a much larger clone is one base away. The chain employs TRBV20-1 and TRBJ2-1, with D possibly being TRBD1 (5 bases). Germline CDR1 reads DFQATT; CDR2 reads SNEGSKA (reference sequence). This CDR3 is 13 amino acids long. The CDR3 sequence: CRASASGPLEQFF. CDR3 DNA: TGCAGAGCTAGTGCGTCAGGGCCTTTGGAGCAGTTCTTC.

The DNA for the CDR3 is TGTGCCAGCAGTTTAGGAGGGGCCGCCGGGGCCCAGTACTTC. Translating gives CASSLGGAAGAQYF. The rearrangement joins TRBV12-3 or TRBV12-4 to TRBJ2-5; D tentatively reads TRBD1 or TRBD2 (5 bases each). V lost 1 base, J lost 9 bases, and 15 bases lay in between. The CDR3 is 14 residues long.

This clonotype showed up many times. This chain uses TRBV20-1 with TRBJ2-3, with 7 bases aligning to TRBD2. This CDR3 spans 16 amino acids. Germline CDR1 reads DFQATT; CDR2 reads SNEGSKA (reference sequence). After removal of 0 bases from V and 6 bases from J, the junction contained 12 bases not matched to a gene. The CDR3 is CSARDSAGARVDTQYF. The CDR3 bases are TGCAGTGCTAGAGATTCGGCGGGAGCCCGGGTGGATACGCAGTATTTT.

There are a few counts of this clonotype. For the CDR3, the DNA is TGTGCCAGCAGCCAAGATCTGGCTGACGAGCAGTACTTC. The encoded protein is CASSQDLADEQYF. The chain joins TRBV4-2 to TRBJ2-7; D is uncertain. Between the trimmed V and J ends, which lost 0 bases and 5 bases, there was a span of 8 bases. Germline values: CDR1 LGHNA, CDR2 YNFKEQ. This CDR3 has 13 amino acids.

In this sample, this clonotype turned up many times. The CDR3 coding sequence is TGTGCCAGCAGCGTAGTTAACCGCGAAGCTTTCTTT. It codes for CASSVVNREAFF. The chain joins TRBV9 to TRBJ1-1; no clear D gene. Trimming cost V 0 bases and J 8 bases, with 8 bases left between them. The germline V gene encodes CDR1 SGDLS and CDR2 YYNGEE. The CDR3 has 12 amino acids.

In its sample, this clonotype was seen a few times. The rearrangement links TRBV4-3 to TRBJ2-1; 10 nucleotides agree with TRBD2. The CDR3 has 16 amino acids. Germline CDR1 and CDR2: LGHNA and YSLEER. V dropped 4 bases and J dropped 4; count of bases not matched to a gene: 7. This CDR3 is CASSPHLAGDYNEQFF. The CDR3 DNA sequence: TGCGCCAGCAGCCCTCACCTAGCGGGGGATTACAATGAGCAGTTCTTC.